This passage covers 26 T cell receptor beta chains from one sample sequenced in a study of blood T cell repertoires in COVID-19. Profiled with immunoSEQ multiplex PCR; TCRdb holds only in-frame clones, not every one. The profile shows about 220,000 clones, 75% to 90% of them singletons. Sequencing used peripheral blood. These receptors were obtained from a human donor in a cohort sampled during active COVID-19.

CDR3 loop: CASIDRQGGSDGYTF. The CDR3 nucleotides read TGTGCCAGCATCGACAGACAGGGAGGTTCTGATGGCTACACCTTC. This chain links TRBV11-2 with TRBJ1-2; 7 bases are shared with TRBD1. Trimming removed 7 bases from V and 6 bases from J; junction bases left unmatched: 14. CDR1 is SGHAT and CDR2 is FQNNGV in the germline V gene. This CDR3 spans 15 amino acids.

This chain connects TRBV27 to TRBJ2-7, with D possibly TRBD2 on 6 matching bases. Trimming pared 6 bases from V and 2 bases from J, leaving 17 bases between. The V gene's germline CDR1 is MNHEY and CDR2 SMNVEV (reference sequence). The CDR3 runs to 15 residues. The CDR3 sequence: CASRSSGGRTYEQYF. In DNA, the CDR3 is TGTGCCAGCAGGTCCTCCGGGGGACGGACCTACGAGCAGTACTTC.

In its sample, this clone was seen once. The gene calls are TRBV4-2 and TRBJ1-5; a possible D gene is TRBD1 (6 bases). V was cut by 3 bases and J by 3 bases, with 12 bases left in between. From germline, CDR1 is LGHNA and CDR2 YNFKEQ. The CDR3 has 15 amino acids. This CDR3 reads CASSQQGILNQPQHF. The CDR3 nucleotides read TGTGCCAGCAGCCAGCAGGGGATTCTCAATCAGCCCCAGCATTTT.

The rearrangement joins TRBV27 to TRBJ2-7; TRBD1 matches at 8 bases. The length of the CDR3 is 16 residues. Germline-derived CDR1 and CDR2 are MNHEY and SMNVEV (reference sequence). The junction had 7 bases not matched to a gene; V was cut back by 1 base and J by 2 bases. The CDR3 bases are TGTGCCAGCAGTTTATGGGCGGGACAGGTGGCCTACGAGCAGTACTTC. It encodes CASSLWAGQVAYEQYF.

The chain recombines TRBV6-5 with TRBJ1-4; perhaps TRBD1 as D (6 bases). The CDR3 is made up of 14 amino acids. V was pared by 6 bases and J by 8 bases, with 16 bases between. CDR1 is MNHEY, CDR2 SVGAGI, per germline. The CDR3 DNA is TGTGCCAGCAGAGGGACATCCCGTAGGGAAAAACTGTTTTTT. It codes for CASRGTSRREKLFF.

J is TRBJ1-1 and V is TRBV6-5, with D maybe TRBD1 (5 bases). CDR1 is MNHEY, CDR2 SVGAGI, per germline. This CDR3 is 14 amino acids long. Trimming took 0 bases from V and 6 from J, leaving 11 bases between them. CDR3 in DNA: TGTGCCAGCAGTTACTCGACGGGGGACCCTGAAGCTTTCTTT. Its protein is CASSYSTGDPEAFF.

This chain links TRBV4-3 with TRBJ1-4; perhaps TRBD1 as D (5 bases). The germline V gene encodes CDR1 LGHNA and CDR2 YSLEER. Trimming pared 5 bases from V and 7 bases from J, leaving 11 bases between. The CDR3 covers 13 residues. CDR3 sequence reads: CASSSRRGEKLFF. DNA of the CDR3: TGCGCCAGCAGCTCGAGGAGGGGTGAAAAACTGTTTTTT.

The genes are TRBV9 and TRBJ1-4, with 7 nucleotides matching TRBD1. The CDR3 covers 15 residues. Germline V CDR1 and CDR2: SGDLS, YYNGEE. V was clipped by 3 bases and J by 7 bases; unmatched bases: 9. The CDR3 region is CASSAGQAFGEKLFF. DNA of the CDR3: TGTGCCAGCAGCGCAGGACAGGCCTTTGGTGAAAAACTGTTTTTT.

This clone was recorded a few times. The J gene is TRBJ1-5, the V gene TRBV18; 7 bases map to TRBD1. CDR1 and CDR2 (germline): KGHSH, LQKENI. J was trimmed by 6 bases and V by 6 bases; bases with no gene match: 5. The CDR3 contains 13 residues. The CDR3 sequence: CASSQTGFQPQHF. CDR3 bases: TGTGCCAGCTCCCAGACAGGGTTTCAGCCCCAGCATTTT.

This clone was picked up a small number of times. The V call is TRBV11-2, the J call TRBJ2-5; 7 bases map to TRBD1. The CDR3 runs 15 residues. V lost 1 base to trimming and J lost 5 bases; unmatched junction nucleotides: 7. Germline CDR1 reads SGHAT; CDR2 reads FQNNGV. This chain's CDR3 is CASSLGLGRGETQYF. The CDR3 bases are TGTGCCAGCAGCTTAGGACTGGGCAGGGGGGAGACCCAGTACTTC. Looking up the rest from reference TRBV11-2 and TRBJ2-5 gives the full variable domain: EAGVAQSPRYKIIEKRQSVAFWCNPISGHATLYWYQQILGQGPKLLIQFQNNGVVDDSQLPKDRFSAERLKGVDSTLKIQPAKLEDSAVYLCASSLGLGRGETQYFGPGTRLLVL.

The genes are TRBV28 and TRBJ1-2, with TRBD1 identical over 12 bases. The CDR3 is 15 amino acids. Germline assignment: CDR1 MDHEN and CDR2 SYDVKM. Losses at the gene ends were 5 bases for V and 7 bases for J; bases not matched to a gene: 8. As DNA, the CDR3 is TGTGCCAGCAGTCCCCTCGGGACAGGGGGCATTGGCTACACCTTC. Translation: CASSPLGTGGIGYTF.

This chain uses TRBV28 with TRBJ1-1, with 7 bases that match TRBD1. This CDR3 spans 13 amino acids. J lost 11 bases, V lost 6 bases, and 12 bases had no gene match. Per the germline V gene, CDR1 is MDHEN and CDR2 is SYDVKM. The DNA of the CDR3 is TGTGCCAGCAGCTCCGGATGGACAGGATCGGCTTTCTTT. It translates to CASSSGWTGSAFF.

The chain joins TRBV6-2 or TRBV6-3 to TRBJ1-5; D unclear. Germline values: CDR1 MNHEY, CDR2 SVGEGT. Trimming pared 6 bases from V and 1 base from J, leaving 10 bases between. CDR3 length: 14 residues. The CDR3: CASSPTSSNQPQHF. The DNA for the CDR3 is TGTGCCAGCAGCCCGACAAGCAGCAATCAGCCCCAGCATTTT.

To note about this clone: Other DNA sequences in this sample translate to the same CDR3. This chain joins TRBV28 and TRBJ1-2, with D maybe TRBD1 (5 bases). V gave up 2 bases and J gave up 8 bases, with 15 bases separating them. This CDR3 contains 14 residues. Germline CDR1 reads MDHEN; CDR2 reads SYDVKM. The CDR3 nucleotides are TGTGCCAGCAGTTTAACAGGATCAAGTGGGGGCTACACCTTC. Translation: CASSLTGSSGGYTF.

The chain couples TRBV7-8 to TRBJ2-7; tentative D call: TRBD2 (6 bases). V lost 4 bases, J lost 7 bases, and 20 bases lay in between. The CDR3 sequence is 15 residues long. CDR1 and CDR2 from the germline V gene are SGHVS and FQNEAQ. The CDR3 nucleotides read TGTGCCAGCAGCTCTAGTCCCAGAGCGGGTGAAGAGCAGTACTTC. Protein sequence: CASSSSPRAGEEQYF.

This sequence joins TRBV6-2 or TRBV6-3 and TRBJ2-7; no reliable D call. Germline loops: CDR1 MNHEY, CDR2 SVGEGT. The V end lost 7 bases, the J end lost 0 bases, and 16 bases lay between the germline ends. The CDR3 consists of 15 residues. For the CDR3, the DNA is TGTGCCAGCACCCCGGAACTACTAAGCTCCTACGAGCAGTACTTC. This translates into CASTPELLSSYEQYF.

The gene calls are TRBV7-9 and TRBJ1-5; TRBD1 matches at 7 bases. Losses at the gene ends were 5 bases for V and 2 bases for J; bases not matched to a gene: 3. The germline V gene has CDR1 SEHNR and CDR2 FQNEAQ (reference sequence). The CDR3 runs to 14 residues. CDR3 amino acids: CASSLGTGNQPQHF. DNA of the CDR3: TGTGCCAGCAGCCTAGGGACAGGCAATCAGCCCCAGCATTTT.

V gene TRBV7-9 combines with J gene TRBJ1-6, with TRBD1 matching over 10 bases. The CDR3 spans 15 residues. In germline, CDR1 is SEHNR, CDR2 FQNEAQ (reference sequence). With 6 bases clipped from V and 10 bases from J, the junction kept 9 bases outside the gene matches. CDR3 bases: TGTGCCAGCAGGCCACCGGGACAGGGGCCCTCACCCCTCCACTTT. Amino acids: CASRPPGQGPSPLHF.

This chain connects TRBV4-2 to TRBJ2-7; maybe TRBD2 (6 bases). Germline V lookup: CDR1 LGHNA, CDR2 YNFKEQ. V lost 4 bases and J lost 2, with 15 bases in between. The CDR3 consists of 15 residues. Here the CDR3 DNA reads TGTGCCAGCAGCCCGCATCGAGGCGGGGCCTACGAGCAGTACTTC. This codes for CASSPHRGGAYEQYF.

The chain joins TRBV4-3 to TRBJ2-7; possible D gene TRBD1, 7 bases. The CDR3 loop spans 17 amino acids. In germline, CDR1 is LGHNA, CDR2 YSLEER. Trimming shortened V by 0 bases and J by 2 bases, and 17 bases separated the two germline ends. The chain's CDR3 is CASSQDSGRGVAYEQYF. The DNA of the CDR3 is TGCGCCAGCAGCCAAGATTCGGGCAGGGGGGTAGCCTACGAGCAGTACTTC.

The J gene is TRBJ2-5, the V gene TRBV2; D uncertain. Germline assignment: CDR1 SNHLY and CDR2 FYNNEI. Trimming took off 6 bases at V and 4 bases at J, with 12 bases between the two ends. This CDR3 is built from 13 residues. CDR3 coding DNA: TGTGCCAGCAGCGCGCAACGTCGAGAGACCCAGTACTTC. Translated: CASSAQRRETQYF.

The gene calls are TRBV6-5 and TRBJ1-1; 7 nucleotides agree with TRBD1. V lost 0 bases to trimming and J lost 6 bases; unmatched junction nucleotides: 4. Germline V lookup: CDR1 MNHEY, CDR2 SVGAGI. The CDR3 loop spans 14 amino acids. The CDR3 DNA is TGTGCCAGCAGTTACTCGAACAGGGGCGCTGAAGCTTTCTTT. It specifies CASSYSNRGAEAFF.

The chain has TRBV19 and TRBJ1-1; D remains ambiguous. V dropped 6 bases and J dropped 3 bases, with 11 bases sitting between them. The CDR3 is 13 residues long. Germline CDR1 and CDR2: LNHDA and SQIVND (reference sequence). CDR3 bases: TGTGCCAGTAGCCCGACGGAGGACACTGAAGCTTTCTTT. It is translated as CASSPTEDTEAFF.

This CDR3 is CATSDRTYNAIHEQFF. The CDR3 nucleotides are TGTGCCACCAGTGATAGGACATACAATGCAATCCATGAGCAGTTCTTC. V and J are TRBV24-1 and TRBJ2-1, with D maybe TRBD1 (5 bases). The germline V and J ends were trimmed by 3 bases and 8 bases, with 19 bases remaining between them. Per the germline V gene, CDR1 is KGHDR and CDR2 is SFDVKD. The CDR3 is 16 amino acids.

This chain connects TRBV10-3 to TRBJ2-5; 7 bases map to TRBD2. Germline lookup yields CDR1 ENHRY and CDR2 SYGVKD. This CDR3 comprises 14 residues. Germline trimming cut 3 bases from V and 3 bases from J; bases unmatched to any gene: 4. This CDR3 is CAISESGTKETQYF. CDR3 bases: TGTGCCATCAGTGAATCCGGGACTAAAGAGACCCAGTACTTC.

The chain carries TRBV4-2 and TRBJ2-2, with TRBD2 as a possible D gene (6 bases). The CDR3 consists of 19 residues. V was cut by 0 bases and J by 2 bases, with 19 bases left in between. Germline CDR1 reads LGHNA; CDR2 reads YNFKEQ. CDR3 in amino acids: CASSQDPLLAESNTGELFF. The CDR3 nucleotides are TGTGCCAGCAGCCAAGATCCCCTCTTAGCGGAGAGTAACACCGGGGAGCTGTTTTTT.